A single TCR beta chain is shown here with its context. Its target antigen remains unknown. Qualities for individual bases were not recorded, and no much larger clone is one base off. Library preparation used the immunoSEQ multiplex PCR assay. The table was pulled from immuneACCESS by TCRdb, which kept in-frame rearrangements only. Such tables lose some clones; where checked, under half of the loss comes from unresolved V genes, and the rest has no known cause. This sample gives roughly 40,000 clones in total; around 82% of them show up just once. Jointly, the top ten make up approximately 1.5% of the sample. Looking up the germline V gene yields CDR1 SGHVS and CDR2 FQNEAQ. Its CDR3 holds 16 amino acids, cysteine through phenylalanine. Solely the CDR3 DNA is kept, with 48 bases framed from the first base. V is pruned by 5 bases and J by 0 bases, leaving 5 bases of the junction without a gene match.

The sample belongs to a study of T cells in narcolepsy (dated by TCRdb to 2016 to 2018). Looking at the study overall: The study enrolled patients with narcolepsy type 1 or type 2 (NT1, NT2) together with healthy control donors. Autoreactive T cells targeting hypocretin neuron self-antigens (hypocretin, TRIB2) were sought in narcolepsy patients, and TCR Vbeta sequencing was used to track clonotypes in blood and CSF. The paper as a whole reports these results and caveats: Numbers of sequenced blood memory CD4+ clonotypes were comparable, with averages of about 39,494 in patients and roughly 34,000 in controls. HCRT-specific and TRIB2-specific autoreactive clonotypes were highlighted in plots that compared CD4+ T cell clonotypes in CSF versus blood from the same patient. Certain blood memory CD4+ repertoires from patients and controls had no sequences that matched autoreactive T cell clones. According to the report, autoreactive clonotypes were detected serially in the blood of the same patients and of different patients, but not in healthy controls.

For TCR Vbeta sequencing, memory CD4+ T cells were sorted ex vivo from the peripheral blood of both healthy controls and narcolepsy patients. The sequence is built from TRBV7-8 and TRBJ2-2, with 8 junctional bases fitting TRBD1. This receptor was identified in a human donor with narcolepsy. Sequenced input: CD45RA- memory CD4+ T cells from PBMCs. This specimen's cell subset or site label, per the study, means: memory T cells sorted ex vivo from peripheral blood. Here the CDR3 is given as CASSRRQGTNTGELFF. The DNA sequence reads TGTGCCAGCAGCCGGAGACAGGGGACGAACACCGGGGAGCTGTTTTTT.